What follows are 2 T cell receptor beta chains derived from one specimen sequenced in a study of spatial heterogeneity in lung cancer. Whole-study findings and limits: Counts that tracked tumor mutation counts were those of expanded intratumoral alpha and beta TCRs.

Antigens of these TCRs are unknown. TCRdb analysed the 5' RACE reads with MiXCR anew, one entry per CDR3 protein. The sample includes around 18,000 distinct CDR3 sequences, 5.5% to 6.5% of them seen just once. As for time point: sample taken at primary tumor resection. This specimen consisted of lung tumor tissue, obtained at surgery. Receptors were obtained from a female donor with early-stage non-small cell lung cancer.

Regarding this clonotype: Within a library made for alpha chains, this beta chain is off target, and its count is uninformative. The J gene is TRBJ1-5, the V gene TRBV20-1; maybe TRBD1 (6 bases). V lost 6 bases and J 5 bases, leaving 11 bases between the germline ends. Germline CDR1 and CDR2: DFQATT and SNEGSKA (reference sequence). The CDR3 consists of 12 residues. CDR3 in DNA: TGCAGTGCCACGGAGGGGGATCAGCCCCAGCATTTT. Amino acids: CSATEGDQPQHF.

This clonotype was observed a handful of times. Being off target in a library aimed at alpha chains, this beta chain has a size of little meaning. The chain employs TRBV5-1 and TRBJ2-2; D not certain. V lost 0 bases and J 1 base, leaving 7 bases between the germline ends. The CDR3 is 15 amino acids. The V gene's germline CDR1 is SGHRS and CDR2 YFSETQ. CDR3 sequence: CASSLAPKNTGELFF. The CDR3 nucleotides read TGCGCCAGCAGCTTGGCCCCAAAGAACACCGGGGAGCTGTTTTTT.